This entry is about one T cell receptor (beta chain). No cognate antigen has been identified for it. Base qualities were left out, and no much larger clone turns up one base away. One collaborating source in Seattle enrolled patients while the patients were actively infected and followed the patients over time throughout the course of disease. Each collaborating institution followed its own protocols to collect whole blood in K2EDTA tubes. For TCRbeta analysis, collaborators shipped samples as frozen whole blood, isolated PBMCs, or DNA extracted from either of those sample types. The cysteine opens and the phenylalanine closes a CDR3 of 15 amino acids. Of the read, only the CDR3 DNA is kept; its 45 bases are in frame from base 1. The germline V gene provides CDR1 SGHRS and CDR2 YFSETQ. V and J are truncated by 7 bases and 2 bases respectively, leaving an intervening sequence of 18 bases. TCRbeta CDR3 regions were amplified from genomic DNA using the immunoSEQ Assay, a bias-controlled multiplex PCR. The published analysis was carried out like this. The number of nucleated cells in each sample was estimated by amplification of reference gene primers within the assay. To quantify the absolute abundance of each unique TCRbeta CDR3 rearrangement, sequence reads were collapsed and filtered. Productive Simpson clonality was computed per sample as the square root of Simpson's diversity index over productive rearrangements. TCRdb mirrors the immuneACCESS table, restricted to in-frame sequences. Some clones are absent from its copies; in checked studies, under half trace to an unresolved V gene, and the reason for the others is unknown. V and J calls and clone size are as listed in that table; D and trimming were resolved from the DNA. This sample lists 150,000 to 200,000 clones; roughly 76% were detected once. Around 12% of the sample goes to the ten largest clones.

The data derive from a study of blood T cell repertoires in COVID-19 (dated by TCRdb to between 2020 and 2021). About the study as a whole: The collaborator samples originated in the United States, Italy and Spain and spanned the acute and convalescent phases of COVID-19. The prospective study material was composed of cDNA or gDNA derived from T cells, B-cell-depleted T cells, or PBMCs. Deeply sampled blood TCRbeta repertoires from subjects exposed to, actively infected with, or recovered from COVID-19 were included in the dataset. A freely available public database, intended as a resource for researchers studying the immune response to SARS-CoV-2, is where the repertoires were released. The samples were drawn from the first 160 participants of the ongoing ImmuneRACE study and from about 1,200 subjects provided by 6 global collaborators. Sample metadata almost always included a de-identified subject ID, COVID-19 status, age in years and sex. Where HLA class I and class II types were available, the types were taken from metadata supplied by the sample provider, not from assay-based typing. What the study reported, not specific to this receptor: The amount of clinical and demographic metadata varied by source and participant and was provided uncurated.

The chain uses TRBV5-1 and TRBJ2-5; possibly the D gene is TRBD1, per 6 matching bases. The origin of this receptor is a woman of 80 years or more with COVID-19, enrolled during active disease. Sequenced sample: peripheral blood. The DNA sequence reads TGCGCCAGCTACTCCCAAGGCAGGGGACAAGAGACCCAGTACTTC. This sequence encodes CASYSQGRGQETQYF.